The 31 T cell receptor beta chains below come from one sample, sequenced in a study of T cell clones after liver transplantation. TCRdb keeps only in-frame clones here, not all; method: immunoSEQ multiplex PCR. The sample includes tens of thousands of clones, approximately 80% of them seen just once. Sequencing was performed on CD4+ T cells from blood, taken 12 months after liver transplant. These TCRs come from a human patient who received a liver transplant. A subset of T cells may come from the graft donor.

The genes are TRBV4-1 and TRBJ2-1; tentative D call: TRBD2 (6 bases). There are 19 residues in the CDR3. Germline values: CDR1 MGHRA, CDR2 YSYEKL. With 6 bases removed from V and 1 base from J, the gap between germline ends came to 25 bases. This chain's CDR3 is CASRAPRRGSAGSYNEQFF. The CDR3 bases are TGCGCCAGCAGGGCCCCCCGGAGGGGCTCGGCGGGTTCCTACAATGAGCAGTTCTTC.

This chain joins TRBV29-1 and TRBJ1-2, with D maybe TRBD1 (5 bases). CDR1 is SQVTM and CDR2 is ANQGSEA in the germline V gene. This CDR3 is 13 amino acids long. Trimming stripped 7 bases from V and 4 bases from J, with 16 bases between. Written as DNA, the CDR3 is TGCAGCGCCGGGACTCCGTGGGGCTATGGCTACACCTTC. Encoded protein: CSAGTPWGYGYTF.

The V gene is TRBV7-2, the J gene TRBJ2-1; D tentatively fits TRBD1 or TRBD2 (5 bases each). Germline assignment: CDR1 SGHTA and CDR2 FQGNSA. Trimming left V 1 base short and J 11 bases short, with 21 bases between. This CDR3 is built from 16 residues. The CDR3 is CASSLDGARGEGKQFF. In DNA form, the CDR3 reads TGTGCCAGCAGCTTAGACGGAGCCCGGGGTGAGGGGAAGCAGTTCTTC.

The chain joins TRBV6-1 to TRBJ2-7; D might be TRBD1 or TRBD2, each matching 5 bases. The CDR3 is 14 residues long. Trimming took off 3 bases at V and 3 bases at J, with 12 bases between the two ends. The germline gives CDR1 MNHNS, CDR2 SASEGT. CDR3 residues: CASSEGTVLYEQYF. Written as DNA, the CDR3 is TGTGCCAGCAGTGAGGGGACGGTCCTCTACGAGCAGTACTTC.

In nucleotides, the CDR3 is TGCAGCGTTGACGGAGGGGGGGACCGGGATACGCAGTATTTT. It encodes CSVDGGGDRDTQYF. The genes are TRBV29-1 and TRBJ2-3; D may be TRBD2 (7 bases). Trimming cost V 3 bases and J 6 bases, with 16 bases left between them. The CDR3 is made up of 14 amino acids. The germline gives CDR1 SQVTM, CDR2 ANQGSEA.

The chain uses TRBV7-2 and TRBJ2-2; D may be TRBD1 or TRBD2 (5 bases each). This CDR3 is built from 14 residues. CDR1 SGHTA and CDR2 FQGNSA come from the germline V gene. V shed 4 bases and J shed 7 bases, with 13 bases lying between them. CDR3 in DNA: TGTGCCAGCAGCTCGGGACCCAGCGGCGGGGAGCTGTTTTTT. Amino acids: CASSSGPSGGELFF.

This clone has a single count. The rearrangement uses TRBV28 and TRBJ1-4; tentative D call: TRBD1 (5 bases). The V end was cut by 3 bases, the J end by 4 bases, with 15 bases between. From germline, CDR1 is MDHEN and CDR2 SYDVKM. The CDR3 is 16 amino acids. CDR3 amino acids: CASSLGGGSSNEKLFF. The CDR3 DNA follows: TGTGCCAGCAGTTTGGGGGGAGGGTCGAGTAATGAAAAACTGTTTTTT.

V gene TRBV5-1 combines with J gene TRBJ2-5; D is possibly TRBD2 (6 bases). Per the germline V gene, CDR1 is SGHRS and CDR2 is YFSETQ. Trimming left V 4 bases short and J 5 bases short, with 18 bases between. There are 15 residues in the CDR3. The chain's CDR3 is CASSRAGGAYETQYF. The CDR3, as DNA: TGCGCCAGCAGCCGAGCGGGCGGGGCCTACGAGACCCAGTACTTC.

This clone was observed a few times. V is TRBV11-2 and J is TRBJ2-7, with 10 bases aligning to TRBD2. The CDR3 has 15 amino acids. The germline gives CDR1 SGHAT, CDR2 FQNNGV. Germline trimming cut 5 bases from V and 4 bases from J; bases unmatched to any gene: 8. CDR3 DNA sequence: TGTGCCAGCAGCCCCCGCACTAGCGGGGCTTACGAGCAGTACTTC. Protein sequence: CASSPRTSGAYEQYF.

V and J are TRBV9 and TRBJ2-1; 9 bases match TRBD1. The CDR3 runs 15 residues. CDR1 and CDR2 from the germline V gene are SGDLS and YYNGEE. Trimming took 0 bases from V and 8 from J; bases not matched to a gene: 6. This CDR3 is CASSVATGGIDEQFF. The CDR3 DNA follows: TGTGCCAGCAGCGTAGCGACAGGGGGAATAGATGAGCAGTTCTTC.

This chain links TRBV10-2 with TRBJ1-1; D unclear. The ends were cut back, 2 bases at V and 8 bases at J, with 12 bases in the middle. CDR3 length equals 13 residues. CDR1 is WSHSY and CDR2 is SAAADI in the germline V gene. DNA of the CDR3: TGCGCCAGCAGTGAGGCTTCAAGAGCGGAAGCTTTCTTT. This gives the protein CASSEASRAEAFF.

By frequency in the sample, this clone is medium-sized. V gene TRBV29-1 combines with J gene TRBJ1-5, with D possibly being TRBD1 (5 bases). The V gene lost 4 bases and the J gene lost 8 bases, with 21 bases spanning the gap. The CDR3 runs 15 residues. Germline values: CDR1 SQVTM, CDR2 ANQGSEA. CDR3 DNA: TGCAGCGTTGGAATAGGGAGCGCGGGGACTGAGCCCCAGCATTTT. Encoded protein: CSVGIGSAGTEPQHF.

This chain links TRBV28 with TRBJ1-1; D perhaps matches TRBD1 (5 bases). V lost 1 base, J lost 10 bases, and 10 bases lay in between. This CDR3 region has 12 residues. Per germline, CDR1 MDHEN and CDR2 SYDVKM. The CDR3, as DNA: TGTGCCAGCAGTTTATATCCGGGGGGAGCTTTCTTT. It yields the protein CASSLYPGGAFF.

The chain joins TRBV6-6 to TRBJ2-1, with D perhaps given as TRBD1 or TRBD2 (7 bases each). The CDR3 consists of 13 residues. Deletions cut 7 bases from V and 6 bases from J, with 13 bases between. Germline CDR1 reads MNHNY; CDR2 reads SVGAGI (reference sequence). The CDR3 DNA is TGTGCCAGCAAAGCAGGGGGGGGCAATGAGCAGTTCTTC. It yields the protein CASKAGGGNEQFF.

The V call is TRBV7-2, the J call TRBJ1-2; TRBD1 matches 7 bases. The trim removed 4 bases at V and 11 bases at J, leaving 10 bases unmatched. The CDR3 runs 13 residues. Looked up from germline, CDR1 is SGHTA and CDR2 is FQGNSA. CDR3 loop: CASSWSRDSEYTF. In DNA form, the CDR3 reads TGTGCCAGCAGCTGGAGCCGGGACAGTGAGTACACCTTC.

The rearrangement joins TRBV19 to TRBJ2-7; 10 bases map to TRBD2. The CDR3 extends over 16 amino acids. Germline trimming cut 4 bases from V and 4 bases from J; bases unmatched to any gene: 10. Germline V CDR1 and CDR2: LNHDA, SQIVND (reference sequence). The DNA of the CDR3 is TGTGCCAGTAGTACCCAACTAGCGGGGCGACGGTACGAGCAGTACTTC. This codes for CASSTQLAGRRYEQYF.

This rearrangement joins TRBV10-1 to TRBJ1-1; D gene ambiguous. Germline V gives CDR1 WNHNN, CDR2 SYGVQD (reference sequence). This CDR3 is 13 amino acids long. Trimming cost V 0 bases and J 4 bases, with 6 bases left between them. DNA of the CDR3: TGCGCCAGCAGTGAGTCTACGGGCACTGAAGCTTTCTTT. This codes for CASSESTGTEAFF.

This rearrangement joins TRBV14 to TRBJ1-1; the D is unclear. CDR1 is SGHDN, CDR2 FVKESK, per germline. Trimming pared 4 bases from V and 4 bases from J, leaving 13 bases between. CDR3 length: 14 amino acids. CDR3 residues: CASSPDWLGTEAFF. In DNA form, the CDR3 reads TGTGCCAGCAGCCCAGATTGGTTGGGCACTGAAGCTTTCTTT.

The CDR3 is CASSQVDRENTEAFF. In DNA, the CDR3 is TGCGCCAGCAGCCAAGTCGACAGGGAGAACACTGAAGCTTTCTTT. The gene calls are TRBV4-1 and TRBJ1-1, with 7 bases identical to TRBD1. This CDR3 has 15 residues. Looked up from germline, CDR1 is MGHRA and CDR2 is YSYEKL. The J segment lost 1 base and the V segment lost 1 base, leaving 3 bases of the junction unmatched.

This chain links TRBV11-2 with TRBJ2-1, with 12 bases aligning to TRBD2. The CDR3 loop spans 15 amino acids. V was clipped by 5 bases and J by 8 bases; unmatched bases: 7. Germline CDR1 reads SGHAT; CDR2 reads FQNNGV. Here the CDR3 reads CASSPRLAGDYEQFF. CDR3 nucleotides: TGTGCCAGCAGCCCCCGACTAGCGGGAGACTATGAGCAGTTCTTC.

This sequence joins TRBV15 and TRBJ2-5; 8 nucleotides line up with TRBD2. The CDR3 spans 14 residues. V was clipped by 1 base and J by 5 bases; unmatched bases: 3. Germline CDR1 reads LNHNV; CDR2 reads YYDKDF (reference sequence). The CDR3, as DNA: TGTGCCACCAGCAGAGGGACTAGCTCGGAGACCCAGTACTTC. Protein sequence: CATSRGTSSETQYF.

The chain links TRBV19 to TRBJ2-7; perhaps TRBD1 as D (6 bases). Germline values: CDR1 LNHDA, CDR2 SQIVND (reference sequence). The length of the CDR3 is 14 residues. Trimming took 8 bases from V and 2 from J, leaving 16 bases between them. For the CDR3, the DNA is TGTGCCAGTCGACAACAGGGTGCTGCCTACGAGCAGTACTTC. This encodes CASRQQGAAYEQYF.

This chain uses TRBV16 with TRBJ1-1, with D uncertain. The CDR3 runs 14 residues. V shed 5 bases and J shed 0 bases, with 10 bases lying between them. The V gene's germline CDR1 is KGHSY and CDR2 FQNENV. The CDR3: CASSDFDMNTEAFF. CDR3 in DNA: TGTGCCAGCAGCGACTTCGATATGAACACTGAAGCTTTCTTT. Full variable domain (remainder filled in from reference TRBV16 and TRBJ1-1): GEEVAQTPKHLVRGEGQKAKLYCAPIKGHSYVFWYQQVLKNEFKFLISFQNENVFDETGMPKERFSAKCLPNSPCSLEIQATKLEDSAVYFCASSDFDMNTEAFFGQGTRLTVV.

A remark on this clone: The sample carries other DNA sequences with the same CDR3. The chain recombines TRBV5-1 with TRBJ1-3; no clear D. Trimming pared 4 bases from V and 2 bases from J, leaving 13 bases between. Germline-derived CDR1 and CDR2 are SGHRS and YFSETQ. The CDR3 is 15 residues long. The CDR3 region is CASSQSTGTGNTIYF. CDR3 nucleotide sequence: TGCGCCAGCAGCCAATCGACGGGAACTGGAAACACCATATATTTT.

V usage is TRBV7-2 and J usage is TRBJ2-7; D is possibly TRBD2 (5 bases). The CDR3 loop spans 15 amino acids. Germline CDR1 is SGHTA and CDR2 is FQGNSA. The V gene lost 1 base and the J gene lost 5 bases, with 15 bases spanning the gap. The CDR3 sequence: CASSLVGEVFNEQYF. CDR3 nucleotide sequence: TGTGCCAGCAGCTTAGTGGGAGAGGTATTCAACGAGCAGTACTTC. Looking up the rest from reference TRBV7-2 and TRBJ2-7 gives the full variable domain: GAGVSQSPSNKVTEKGKDVELRCDPISGHTALYWYRQSLGQGLEFLIYFQGNSAPDKSGLPSDRFSAERTGGSVSTLTIQRTQQEDSAVYLCASSLVGEVFNEQYFGPGTRLTVT.

The chain carries TRBV2 and TRBJ1-5; TRBD1 is a possible D gene (6 bases). This CDR3 is 16 amino acids long. Between the trimmed V and J ends, which lost 6 bases and 0 bases, there was a span of 15 bases. Germline V CDR1 and CDR2: SNHLY, FYNNEI. CDR3 DNA sequence: TGTGCCAGCAGGGACAGCTCCTATTATAGCAATCAGCCCCAGCATTTT. Encoded protein: CASRDSSYYSNQPQHF.

The chain is built from TRBV5-4 and TRBJ1-4; 11 positions agree with TRBD1. This CDR3 region has 15 residues. V shed 9 bases, J shed 6 bases, and the junction held 10 bases outside the gene matches. CDR1 SGHNT and CDR2 YYREEE come from the germline V gene (reference sequence). The CDR3 nucleotides read TGTGCCACCTCGGACAGGGGGCGAGGGGATGAAAAACTGTTTTTT. This translates into CATSDRGRGDEKLFF.

The chain employs TRBV5-1 and TRBJ1-1; D possibly corresponds to TRBD1 (5 bases). The CDR3 has 13 residues. Germline assignment: CDR1 SGHRS and CDR2 YFSETQ. V was clipped by 4 bases and J by 1 base, with 8 bases between them. CDR3 bases: TGCGCCAGCAGCCATGGGGGGAACACTGAAGCTTTCTTT. This encodes CASSHGGNTEAFF.

This chain joins TRBV27 and TRBJ1-2; 7 bases map to TRBD1. This CDR3 spans 13 amino acids. Germline loops: CDR1 MNHEY, CDR2 SMNVEV (reference sequence). V lost 6 bases and J lost 8; bases outside the gene matches: 9. CDR3 amino acids: CASSLQGSAGYTF. As DNA, the CDR3 is TGTGCCAGCAGCTTACAGGGGTCGGCAGGCTACACCTTC.

J is TRBJ2-5 and V is TRBV11-3; no reliable D call. The CDR3 loop spans 13 amino acids. The germline V gene has CDR1 SGHNT and CDR2 YENEEA. The V end lost 0 bases, the J end lost 0 bases, and 2 bases lay between the germline ends. The CDR3 region has the DNA TGTGCCAGCAGCTTAGAGTACCAAGAGACCCAGTACTTC. Amino acid sequence: CASSLEYQETQYF.

This clone appeared a single time. The chain links TRBV30 to TRBJ2-4; D call uncertain. Trimming took off 2 bases at V and 0 bases at J, with 5 bases between the two ends. Germline V gene sequence: CDR1 GTSNPN, CDR2 SVGIG (reference sequence). This CDR3 is built from 13 residues. CDR3 loop: CAWSRSAKNIQYF. For the CDR3, the DNA is TGTGCCTGGAGTCGGTCAGCCAAAAACATTCAGTACTTC.